This T cell receptor (beta chain) derives from a study of T cell clonality in common variable immunodeficiency. General study findings and limits: CVID subjects showed higher TCRbeta clonality than healthy controls. The cause of increased CVID clonality remains unclear without subpopulation sequencing. Fewer deletions and N-nucleotide insertions were reportedly seen in common variable immunodeficiency TCR beta sequences. Shared TCRbeta clones were fewer between CVID subjects than controls.

Profiled with immunoSEQ multiplex PCR; TCRdb holds only in-frame clones, not every one. In total the sample includes about 81,000 clones, none of them seen once. The CDR3 totals 16 residues. Looked up from germline, CDR1 is WNHNN and CDR2 is SYGVQD (reference sequence). The V gene end was trimmed by 9 bases and the J gene end by 0 bases; junction bases not matched to a gene: 11. This clone was seen at least ten times. Its antigen is not identified. The read terminates 3 residues ahead of where the CDR3 ends, so the germline J gene completes it. This receptor was obtained from a person between 18 and 75 years old in good health. This sequence joins TRBV10-1 and TRBJ1-5; 7 bases fit TRBD1. Sequenced material: peripheral blood mononuclear cells. The sequenced CDR3 bases are TGCGCCAGTGGGGGCGACAGGGATTATAGCAATCAGCCC. Its protein is CASGGDRDYSNQP. The whole CDR3 is CASGGDRDYSNQPQHF.